This TCR beta chain was captured by sequencing in a study of PD-1 blockade in classical Hodgkin lymphoma. Study-wide context: It was nivolumab at 3 mg/kg, given intravenously every 2 weeks, that patients received.

The V gene end was trimmed by 6 bases and the J gene end by 6 bases; junction bases not matched to a gene: 11. CDR1 and CDR2 (germline): MDHEN, SYDVKM. This CDR3 spans 15 amino acids. Assay used: immunoSEQ multiplex PCR; TCRdb lists only in-frame clones, some missing. This sample carries about 21,000 clones, about 85% of them seen once, and the ten largest clones take 4.5% to 6.5%. This sample's time point: cycle 4 day 1 (C4D1), after less than seven weeks of nivolumab. All trial patients relapsed after autologous stem cell transplantation. CD8+ T cells were isolated from thawed PBMCs by magnetic negative selection.

The sequencing here drew on CD8+ T cells from blood, taken before the fourth cycle of nivolumab. This chain links TRBV28 with TRBJ2-3, with 8 bases identical to TRBD2. This clonotype was sampled from a human donor with classical Hodgkin lymphoma. CDR3 region: CASSTNREGLDTQYF. In DNA form, the CDR3 reads TGTGCCAGCAGCACCAACCGGGAGGGGCTGGATACGCAGTATTTT.